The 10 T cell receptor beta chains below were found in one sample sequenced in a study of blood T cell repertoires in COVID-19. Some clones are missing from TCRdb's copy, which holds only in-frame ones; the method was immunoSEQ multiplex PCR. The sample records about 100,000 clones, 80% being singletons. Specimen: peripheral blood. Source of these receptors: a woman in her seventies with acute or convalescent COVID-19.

The CDR3, as DNA: TGTGCCAGTGTGATTGGACAGGAGGGAGAAAAACTGTTTTTT. Translating it yields CASVIGQEGEKLFF. The rearrangement links TRBV2 to TRBJ1-4, with TRBD1 identical over 7 bases. Per the germline V gene, CDR1 is SNHLY and CDR2 is FYNNEI. V lost 9 bases, J lost 8 bases, and 12 bases stayed unmatched. CDR3 length equals 14 residues. Drawing the rest from reference TRBV2 and TRBJ1-4, the complete variable domain is EPEVTQTPSHQVTQMGQEVILRCVPISNHLYFYWYRQILGQKVEFLVSFYNNEISEKSEIFDDQFSVERPDGSNFTLKIRSTKLEDSAMYFCASVIGQEGEKLFFGSGTQLSVL.

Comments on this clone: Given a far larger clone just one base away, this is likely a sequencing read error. DNA of the CDR3: TGTGCCAGCAGCTTAGCCGGGACAGACAATTCACCCCTCCACTTT. Translating gives CASSLAGTDNSPLHF. The rearrangement uses TRBV11-2 and TRBJ1-6; 7 bases agree with TRBD1. There are 15 residues in the CDR3. Unmatched junction bases numbered 4, after V lost 1 base and J lost 7 bases. Germline loops: CDR1 SGHAT, CDR2 FQNNGV.

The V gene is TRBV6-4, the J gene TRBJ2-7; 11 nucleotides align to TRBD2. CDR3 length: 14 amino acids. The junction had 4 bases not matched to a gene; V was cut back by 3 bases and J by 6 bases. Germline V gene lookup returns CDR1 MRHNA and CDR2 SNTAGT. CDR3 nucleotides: TGTGCCAGCAGTGAGCTAGCGGGGGGTGGCGAGCAGTACTTC. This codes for CASSELAGGGEQYF.

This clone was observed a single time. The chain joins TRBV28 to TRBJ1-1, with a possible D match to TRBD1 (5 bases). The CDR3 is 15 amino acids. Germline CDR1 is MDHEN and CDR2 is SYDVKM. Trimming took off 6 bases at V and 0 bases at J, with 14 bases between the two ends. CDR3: CASSGGGQLNTEAFF. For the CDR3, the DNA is TGTGCCAGCAGCGGCGGGGGTCAACTGAACACTGAAGCTTTCTTT.

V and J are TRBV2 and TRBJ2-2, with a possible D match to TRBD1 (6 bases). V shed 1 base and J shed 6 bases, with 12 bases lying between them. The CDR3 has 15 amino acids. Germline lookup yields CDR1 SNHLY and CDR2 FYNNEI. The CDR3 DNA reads TGTGCCAGCAGTGAAGAGACAGGTCTCGCCGGGGAGCTGTTTTTT. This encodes CASSEETGLAGELFF.

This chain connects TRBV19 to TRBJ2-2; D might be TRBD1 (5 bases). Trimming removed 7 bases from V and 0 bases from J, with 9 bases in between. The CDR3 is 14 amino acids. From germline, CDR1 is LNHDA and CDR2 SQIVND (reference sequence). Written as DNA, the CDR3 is TGTGCCAGTAATTCGGACACGAACACCGGGGAGCTGTTTTTT. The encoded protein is CASNSDTNTGELFF.

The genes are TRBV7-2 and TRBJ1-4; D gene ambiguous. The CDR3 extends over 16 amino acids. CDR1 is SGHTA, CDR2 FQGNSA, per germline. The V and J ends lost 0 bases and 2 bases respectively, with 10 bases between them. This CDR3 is CASSLASGLTNEKLFF. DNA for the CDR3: TGTGCCAGCAGCTTAGCGTCGGGTCTTACTAATGAAAAACTGTTTTTT. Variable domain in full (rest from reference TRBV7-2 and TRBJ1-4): GAGVSQSPSNKVTEKGKDVELRCDPISGHTALYWYRQSLGQGLEFLIYFQGNSAPDKSGLPSDRFSAERTGGSVSTLTIQRTQQEDSAVYLCASSLASGLTNEKLFFGSGTQLSVL.

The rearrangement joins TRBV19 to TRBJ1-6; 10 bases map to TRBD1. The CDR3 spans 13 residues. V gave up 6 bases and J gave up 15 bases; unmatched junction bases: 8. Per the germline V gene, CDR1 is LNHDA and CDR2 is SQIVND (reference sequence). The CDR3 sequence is CASRGQGVGVLHF. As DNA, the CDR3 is TGTGCCAGTAGAGGACAGGGGGTTGGAGTCCTCCACTTT.

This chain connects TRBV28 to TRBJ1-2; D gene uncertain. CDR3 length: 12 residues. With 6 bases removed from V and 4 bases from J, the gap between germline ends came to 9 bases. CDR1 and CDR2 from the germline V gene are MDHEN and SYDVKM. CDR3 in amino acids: CASSRPVYGYTF. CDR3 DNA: TGTGCCAGCAGCCGCCCGGTCTATGGCTACACCTTC.

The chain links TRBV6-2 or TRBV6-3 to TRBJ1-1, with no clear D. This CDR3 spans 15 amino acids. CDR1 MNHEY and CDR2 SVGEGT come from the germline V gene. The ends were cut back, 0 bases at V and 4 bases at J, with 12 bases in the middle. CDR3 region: CASSYSIPGITEAFF. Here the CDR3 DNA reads TGTGCCAGCAGTTACTCGATACCGGGGATCACTGAAGCTTTCTTT.